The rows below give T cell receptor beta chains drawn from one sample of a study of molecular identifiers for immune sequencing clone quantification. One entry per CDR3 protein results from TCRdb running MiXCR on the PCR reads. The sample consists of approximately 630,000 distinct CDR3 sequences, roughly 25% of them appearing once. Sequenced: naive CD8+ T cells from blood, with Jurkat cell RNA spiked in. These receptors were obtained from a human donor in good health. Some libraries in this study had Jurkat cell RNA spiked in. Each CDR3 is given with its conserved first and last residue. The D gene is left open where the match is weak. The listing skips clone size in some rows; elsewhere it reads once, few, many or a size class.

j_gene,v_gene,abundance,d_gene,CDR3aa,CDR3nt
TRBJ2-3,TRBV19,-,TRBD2,CASEAGGDTQYF,TGTGCCAGCGAAGCGGGAGGAGATACGCAGTATTTT
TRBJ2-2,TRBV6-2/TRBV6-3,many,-,CASSLTGSNTGELFF,TGTGCCAGCAGTCTGACAGGTTCGAACACCGGGGAGCTGTTTTTT
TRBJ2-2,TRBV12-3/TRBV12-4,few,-,CASLGGGGIAGELFF,TGTGCCAGTCTGGGTGGAGGGGGAATCGCCGGGGAGCTGTTTTTT
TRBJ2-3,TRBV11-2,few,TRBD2,CASSAGGISTDTQYF,TGTGCCAGCTCAGCGGGAGGGATTAGCACAGATACGCAGTATTTT
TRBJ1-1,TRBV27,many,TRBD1,CASSFTGGTEAFF,TGTGCCAGCAGCTTTACAGGGGGCACTGAAGCTTTCTTT
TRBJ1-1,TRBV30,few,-,CAWGENTEAFF,TGTGCCTGGGGGGAGAACACTGAAGCTTTCTTT
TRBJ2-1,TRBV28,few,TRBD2,CASSLGGREYEQFF,TGTGCCAGCAGTTTAGGCGGGAGGGAATATGAGCAGTTCTTC
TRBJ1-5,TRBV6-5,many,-,CASSYSRTQPQHF,TGTGCCAGCAGTTACTCACGAACCCAGCCCCAGCATTTT
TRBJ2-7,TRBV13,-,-,CANSLGRTITYEQYF,TGTGCCAACAGCTTGGGACGGACCATAACCTACGAGCAGTACTTC
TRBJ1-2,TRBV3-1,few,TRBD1,CASSRDRGQTYGYTF,TGTGCCAGCAGCCGAGACAGGGGGCAGACCTATGGCTACACCTTC
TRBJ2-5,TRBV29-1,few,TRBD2,CSVERAGGRETQYF,TGCAGCGTTGAGAGGGCGGGGGGCAGGGAGACCCAGTACTTC
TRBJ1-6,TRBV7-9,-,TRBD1,CASSSTGADNSPLHF,TGTGCCAGCAGCTCGACAGGGGCAGACAATTCACCCCTCCACTTT
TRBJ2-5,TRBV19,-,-,CASSTDRDTQETQYF,TGTGCCAGTAGTACCGATCGGGACACCCAAGAGACCCAGTACTTC
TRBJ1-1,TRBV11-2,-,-,CASSLWSGTNTEAFF,TGTGCCAGCAGCTTATGGTCGGGGACGAACACTGAAGCTTTCTTT
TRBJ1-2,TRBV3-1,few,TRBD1,CASSPLVGQGADGYTF,TGTGCCAGCAGCCCCCTCGTAGGACAGGGGGCGGATGGCTACACCTTC
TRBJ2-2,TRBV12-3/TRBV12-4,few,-,CASSLGGAYTGELFF,TGTGCCAGCAGTTTGGGCGGGGCCTACACCGGGGAGCTGTTTTTT
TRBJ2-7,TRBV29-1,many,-,CSVDGDNSYEQYF,TGCAGCGTTGACGGGGACAACTCCTACGAGCAGTACTTC
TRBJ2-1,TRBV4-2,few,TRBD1,CASSQDTGTAYNEQFF,TGTGCCAGCAGCCAAGATACAGGGACAGCATACAATGAGCAGTTCTTC
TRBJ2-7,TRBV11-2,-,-,CASGLGGYPYEQYF,TGTGCCAGCGGCTTAGGGGGGTATCCCTACGAGCAGTACTTC
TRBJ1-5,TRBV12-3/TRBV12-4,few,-,CASSSQHSNQPQHF,TGTGCCAGCAGTTCCCAACATAGCAATCAGCCCCAGCATTTT
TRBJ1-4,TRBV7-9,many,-,CASSLADQRTTNEKLFF,TGTGCCAGCAGCTTAGCTGACCAACGGACAACTAATGAAAAACTGTTTTTT
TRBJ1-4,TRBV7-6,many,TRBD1,CASSGLVRGATNEKLFF,TGTGCCAGCAGCGGACTCGTCAGGGGGGCAACTAATGAAAAACTGTTTTTT
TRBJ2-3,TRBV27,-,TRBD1,CASSLIPGQGATDTQYF,TGTGCCAGCAGTTTAATCCCCGGGCAGGGGGCTACAGATACGCAGTATTTT